These T cell receptor beta chains were read from a single sample in a study of Graves' ophthalmopathy and Graves' hyperthyroidism. MiXCR was run by TCRdb on the multiplex PCR reads, yielding one entry per CDR3 protein. The data show 350,000 to 400,000 distinct CDR3 sequences, roughly 15% seen once. The sample comprised peripheral blood. Receptors were obtained from a young woman with stable Graves' hyperthyroidism. The CDR3 runs from the conserved cysteine through the conserved F or W. Fields, in order: J gene, D gene, clone size, V gene, CDR3 protein, CDR3 DNA. D genes are given only for firm matches. Clone size, where shown, is once, few, many, or a class for clones that have expanded.

J: TRBJ1-5
D: -
size: many
V: TRBV5-1
CDR3: CASSLEGVNQPQHF
DNA: TGCGCCAGCAGCTTGGAAGGGGTGAATCAGCCCCAGCATTTT

J: TRBJ2-6
D: -
size: many
V: TRBV27
CDR3: CASSPWLGANVLTF
DNA: TGTGCCAGCAGTCCGTGGTTGGGGGCCAACGTCCTGACTTTC

J: TRBJ2-7
D: TRBD1
size: many
V: TRBV10-3
CDR3: CAISTASGQGPNEQYF
DNA: TGTGCCATCAGTACGGCCTCCGGACAGGGGCCCAACGAGCAGTACTTC

J: TRBJ2-7
D: TRBD1
size: many
V: TRBV19
CDR3: CASSKGQVLYEQYF
DNA: TGTGCCAGTAGTAAGGGACAGGTTCTCTACGAGCAGTACTTC

J: TRBJ2-2
D: TRBD1
size: many
V: TRBV6-5
CDR3: CASSPTGGGFGELFF
DNA: TGTGCCAGCAGCCCGACAGGGGGCGGTTTCGGGGAGCTGTTTTTT

J: TRBJ1-6
D: -
size: -
V: TRBV5-6
CDR3: CASSLSNTANSPLHF
DNA: TGTGCCAGCAGCTTGAGTAATACGGCCAATTCACCCCTCCACTTT

J: TRBJ1-6
D: -
size: -
V: TRBV9
CDR3: CASSVLDSVNSPLHF
DNA: TGTGCCAGCAGCGTCCTCGACAGCGTAAATTCACCCCTCCACTTT

J: TRBJ2-4
D: TRBD1
size: many
V: TRBV7-2
CDR3: CASSWSQGIGIKYF
DNA: TGTGCCAGCAGCTGGTCACAGGGGATCGGCATTAAGTACTTC

J: TRBJ1-2
D: TRBD1
size: many
V: TRBV20-1
CDR3: CSARVAGQGNGYTF
DNA: TGCAGTGCTAGAGTGGCGGGACAGGGTAATGGCTACACCTTC

J: TRBJ2-7
D: TRBD1
size: -
V: TRBV6-1
CDR3: CASSTTGGAGNEQYF
DNA: TGTGCCAGCAGTACAACAGGGGGCGCAGGAAACGAGCAGTACTTC

J: TRBJ2-7
D: TRBD2
size: many
V: TRBV7-2
CDR3: CASSPRLAGGHEQYF
DNA: TGTGCCAGCAGCCCTCGACTAGCGGGGGGGCACGAGCAGTACTTC

J: TRBJ2-4
D: -
size: few
V: TRBV3-1
CDR3: CASSQQAKNIQYF
DNA: TGTGCCAGCAGCCAACAGGCCAAAAACATTCAGTACTTC

J: TRBJ1-1
D: -
size: many
V: TRBV29-1
CDR3: CSATLGRLNTEAFF
DNA: TGCAGCGCGACCCTTGGACGCTTGAACACTGAAGCTTTCTTT

J: TRBJ1-2
D: TRBD1
size: many
V: TRBV6-1
CDR3: CASSQDRDGYTF
DNA: TGTGCCAGCAGTCAGGACAGGGACGGCTACACCTTC

J: TRBJ1-6
D: -
size: many
V: TRBV6-2/TRBV6-3
CDR3: CASSSPFDSLASPLHF
DNA: TGTGCCAGCAGCTCCCCCTTCGACAGCTTGGCTTCACCCCTCCACTTT

J: TRBJ1-2
D: -
size: -
V: TRBV5-1
CDR3: CASSSEGHADGYTF
DNA: TGCGCCAGCAGCTCCGAGGGCCATGCCGACGGCTACACCTTC

J: TRBJ1-1
D: -
size: few
V: TRBV9
CDR3: CACSVRGNTEAFF
DNA: TGTGCCTGCAGCGTCCGGGGGAACACTGAAGCTTTCTTT

J: TRBJ2-7
D: -
size: many
V: TRBV25-1
CDR3: CASSEDRFSYEQYF
DNA: TGTGCCAGCAGTGAAGACAGGTTCTCCTACGAGCAGTACTTC

J: TRBJ2-2
D: -
size: many
V: TRBV7-3
CDR3: CASSSLAVGELFF
DNA: TGTGCCAGCAGCTCCCTCGCGGTGGGGGAGCTGTTTTTT

J: TRBJ2-7
D: -
size: -
V: TRBV6-5
CDR3: CASSYSIGLEVSYEQYF
DNA: TGTGCCAGCAGTTACTCGATAGGACTTGAGGTATCCTACGAGCAGTACTTC

J: TRBJ2-7
D: -
size: once
V: TRBV12-3/TRBV12-4
CDR3: CASSSRTTEQYF
DNA: TGTGCCAGCAGTTCCCGGACGACCGAGCAGTACTTC

J: TRBJ2-7
D: -
size: many
V: TRBV11-3
CDR3: CASSFGRFYEQYF
DNA: TGTGCCAGCAGCTTTGGCAGGTTCTACGAGCAGTACTTC

J: TRBJ2-7
D: TRBD1
size: many
V: TRBV20-1
CDR3: CSASGTGGYEQYF
DNA: TGCAGTGCCTCGGGGACAGGGGGCTACGAGCAGTACTTC

J: TRBJ2-5
D: TRBD2
size: -
V: TRBV5-1
CDR3: CASSLLPGLAGQETQYF
DNA: TGCGCCAGCAGCTTACTTCCGGGACTAGCGGGACAAGAGACCCAGTACTTC

J: TRBJ1-1
D: -
size: many
V: TRBV2
CDR3: CASRAWGDTEAFF
DNA: TGTGCCAGCAGGGCGTGGGGCGACACTGAAGCTTTCTTT

J: TRBJ1-5
D: TRBD1
size: many
V: TRBV20-1
CDR3: CSASRTGTSNQPQHF
DNA: TGCAGTGCTAGCAGGACAGGGACTAGCAATCAGCCCCAGCATTTT

J: TRBJ2-4
D: TRBD1
size: many
V: TRBV6-1
CDR3: CASSSTGAKNIQYF
DNA: TGTGCCAGCAGCTCGACAGGGGCCAAAAACATTCAGTACTTC

J: TRBJ1-2
D: -
size: -
V: TRBV9
CDR3: CASSSRTEYYGYTF
DNA: TGTGCCAGCAGCTCCCGGACGGAATACTATGGCTACACCTTC

J: TRBJ1-6
D: -
size: -
V: TRBV6-2/TRBV6-3
CDR3: CASSYSGGFGNSPLHF
DNA: TGTGCCAGCAGTTACTCGGGGGGCTTCGGGAATTCACCCCTCCACTTT

J: TRBJ1-5
D: TRBD1
size: many
V: TRBV10-3
CDR3: CAIRRTGDSNQPQHF
DNA: TGTGCCATCAGGAGGACAGGCGATAGCAATCAGCCCCAGCATTTT

J: TRBJ1-2
D: TRBD1
size: few
V: TRBV29-1
CDR3: CSVEVKSETGDYGYTF
DNA: TGCAGCGTTGAAGTGAAATCAGAGACAGGGGACTATGGCTACACCTTC

J: TRBJ1-1
D: -
size: many
V: TRBV29-1
CDR3: CSVGFLKMNTEAFF
DNA: TGCAGCGTTGGCTTCCTCAAGATGAACACTGAAGCTTTCTTT

J: TRBJ1-5
D: TRBD1
size: -
V: TRBV7-8
CDR3: CASSLFQGASQPQHF
DNA: TGTGCCAGCAGCTTATTTCAGGGGGCCAGTCAGCCCCAGCATTTT

J: TRBJ2-2
D: -
size: many
V: TRBV6-2/TRBV6-3
CDR3: CASSYFGLGELFF
DNA: TGTGCCAGCAGTTACTTTGGACTAGGGGAGCTGTTTTTT

J: TRBJ1-1
D: TRBD1
size: -
V: TRBV12-3/TRBV12-4
CDR3: CASSPSGTGDTEAFF
DNA: TGTGCCAGCAGCCCATCCGGGACAGGGGACACTGAAGCTTTCTTT

J: TRBJ1-1
D: -
size: many
V: TRBV12-3/TRBV12-4
CDR3: CASRSSGGQAFF
DNA: TGTGCCAGCAGATCCTCTGGGGGCCAAGCTTTCTTT